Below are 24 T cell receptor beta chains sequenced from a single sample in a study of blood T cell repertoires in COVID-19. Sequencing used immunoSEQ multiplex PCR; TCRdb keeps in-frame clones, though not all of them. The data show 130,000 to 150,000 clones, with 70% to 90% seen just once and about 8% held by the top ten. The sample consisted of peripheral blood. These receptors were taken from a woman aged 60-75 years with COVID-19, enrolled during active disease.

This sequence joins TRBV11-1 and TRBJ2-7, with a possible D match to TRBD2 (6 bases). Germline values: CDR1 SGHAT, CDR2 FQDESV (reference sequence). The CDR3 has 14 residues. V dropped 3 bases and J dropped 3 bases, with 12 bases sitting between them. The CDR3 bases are TGTGCCAGCAGCTTGGGAGGCCGAAGCTACGAGCAGTACTTC. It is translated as CASSLGGRSYEQYF.

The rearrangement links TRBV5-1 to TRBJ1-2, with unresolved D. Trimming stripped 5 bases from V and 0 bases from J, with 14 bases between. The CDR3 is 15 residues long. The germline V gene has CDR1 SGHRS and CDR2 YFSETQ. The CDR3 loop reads CASRGAVGANYGYTF. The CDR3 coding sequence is TGCGCCAGCAGGGGAGCAGTGGGAGCTAACTATGGCTACACCTTC.

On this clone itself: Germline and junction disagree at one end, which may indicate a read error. In DNA, the CDR3 is TGTGCTAGCAGCGCCGGACTAGCGGGGACTAATGAGCAGTTCTTC. Residues: CASSAGLAGTNEQFF. The genes are TRBV7-7 and TRBJ2-1; 12 positions match TRBD2. The germline gives CDR1 SSHAT, CDR2 FNYEAQ (reference sequence). The CDR3 spans 15 residues.

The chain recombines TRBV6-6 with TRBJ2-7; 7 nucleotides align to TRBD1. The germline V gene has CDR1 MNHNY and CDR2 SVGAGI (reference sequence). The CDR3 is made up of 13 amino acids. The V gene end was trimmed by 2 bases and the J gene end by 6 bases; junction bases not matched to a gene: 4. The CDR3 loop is CASSYGRTGEQYF. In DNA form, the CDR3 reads TGTGCCAGCAGTTACGGCAGGACAGGCGAGCAGTACTTC.

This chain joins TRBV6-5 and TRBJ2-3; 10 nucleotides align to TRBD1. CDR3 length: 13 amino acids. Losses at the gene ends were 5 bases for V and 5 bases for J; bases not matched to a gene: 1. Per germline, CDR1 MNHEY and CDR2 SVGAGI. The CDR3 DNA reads TGTGCCAGCAGTCGGACAGGGGGAGATACGCAGTATTTT. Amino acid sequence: CASSRTGGDTQYF.

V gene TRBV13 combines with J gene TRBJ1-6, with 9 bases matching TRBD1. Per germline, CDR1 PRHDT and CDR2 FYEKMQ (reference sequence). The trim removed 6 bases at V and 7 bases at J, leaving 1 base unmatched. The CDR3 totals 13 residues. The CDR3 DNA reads TGTGCCAGCAGTGGGACAGGGAATTCACCCCTCCACTTT. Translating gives CASSGTGNSPLHF.

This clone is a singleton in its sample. CDR3 protein: CASSPLPDRVSTIYF. The CDR3 DNA reads as TGTGCCAGCAGCCCACTCCCGGACAGGGTCTCCACCATATATTTT. V usage is TRBV5-6 and J usage is TRBJ1-3, with TRBD1 matching 8 bases. CDR1 and CDR2 (germline): SGHDT, YYEEEE. V shed 4 bases, J shed 9 bases, and the junction held 12 bases outside the gene matches. The CDR3 sequence is 15 residues long.

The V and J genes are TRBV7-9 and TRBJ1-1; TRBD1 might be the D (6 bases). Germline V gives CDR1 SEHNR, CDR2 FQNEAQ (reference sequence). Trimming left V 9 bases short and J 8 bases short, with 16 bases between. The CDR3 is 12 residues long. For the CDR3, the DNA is TGTGCCAGTAACCGGGACACCATGGAAGCTTTCTTT. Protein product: CASNRDTMEAFF.

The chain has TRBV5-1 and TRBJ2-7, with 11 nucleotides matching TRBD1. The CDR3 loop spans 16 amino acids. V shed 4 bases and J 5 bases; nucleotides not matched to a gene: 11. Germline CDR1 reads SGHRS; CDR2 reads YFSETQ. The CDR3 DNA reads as TGCGCCAGCAGCCCTTCTACGGACAGGGGGCTGGACGAGCAGTACTTC. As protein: CASSPSTDRGLDEQYF.

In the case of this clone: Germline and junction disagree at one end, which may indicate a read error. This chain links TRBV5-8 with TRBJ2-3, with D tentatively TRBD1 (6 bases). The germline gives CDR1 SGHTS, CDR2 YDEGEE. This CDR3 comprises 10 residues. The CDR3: CATPAQGQEF. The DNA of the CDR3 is TGTGCCACCCCAGCGCAGGGGCAGGAGTTT.

DNA for the CDR3: TGTGCCAGCAGCCCCAGACTAGGTGGCTACGAGCAGTACTTC. It is translated as CASSPRLGGYEQYF. The rearrangement links TRBV9 to TRBJ2-7, with a tentative D call TRBD2 (6 bases). From germline, CDR1 is SGDLS and CDR2 YYNGEE. The CDR3 is made up of 14 amino acids. With 4 bases removed from V and 3 bases from J, the gap between germline ends came to 14 bases.

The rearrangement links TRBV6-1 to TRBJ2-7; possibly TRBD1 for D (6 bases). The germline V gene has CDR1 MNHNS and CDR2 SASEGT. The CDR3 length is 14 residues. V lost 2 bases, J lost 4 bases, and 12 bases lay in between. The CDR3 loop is CASSEWTALYEQYF. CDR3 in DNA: TGTGCCAGCAGTGAATGGACAGCCTTATACGAGCAGTACTTC.

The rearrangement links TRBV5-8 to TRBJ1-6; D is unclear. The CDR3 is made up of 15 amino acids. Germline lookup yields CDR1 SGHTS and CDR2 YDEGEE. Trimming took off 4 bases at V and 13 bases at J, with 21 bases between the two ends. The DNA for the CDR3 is TGTGCCAGCAGCCCCCTGGTGCACCCAGAAGCGCCCCTCCACTTT. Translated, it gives CASSPLVHPEAPLHF.

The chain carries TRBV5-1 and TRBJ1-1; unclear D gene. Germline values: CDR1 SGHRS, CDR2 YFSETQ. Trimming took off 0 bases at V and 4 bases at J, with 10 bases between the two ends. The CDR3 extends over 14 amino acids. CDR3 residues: CASSLARPGTEAFF. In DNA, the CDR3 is TGCGCCAGCAGCTTGGCCCGGCCGGGCACTGAAGCTTTCTTT. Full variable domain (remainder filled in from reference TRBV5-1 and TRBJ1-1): KAGVTQTPRYLIKTRGQQVTLSCSPISGHRSVSWYQQTPGQGLQFLFEYFSETQRNKGNFPGRFSGRQFSNSRSEMNVSTLELGDSALYLCASSLARPGTEAFFGQGTRLTVV.

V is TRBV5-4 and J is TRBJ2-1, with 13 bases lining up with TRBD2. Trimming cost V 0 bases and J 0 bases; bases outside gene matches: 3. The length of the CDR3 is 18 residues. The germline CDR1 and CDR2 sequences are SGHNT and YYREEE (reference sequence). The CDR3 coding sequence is TGTGCCAGCAGCTTGGGGGGACTAGCGGGGAGCTCCTACAATGAGCAGTTCTTC. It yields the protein CASSLGGLAGSSYNEQFF.

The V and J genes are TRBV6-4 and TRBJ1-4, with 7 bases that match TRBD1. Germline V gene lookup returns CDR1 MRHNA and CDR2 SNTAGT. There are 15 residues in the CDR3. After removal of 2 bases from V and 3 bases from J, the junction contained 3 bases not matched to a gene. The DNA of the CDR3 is TGTGCCAGCAGTGACCAGGGACAGCCTAATGAAAAACTGTTTTTT. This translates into CASSDQGQPNEKLFF.

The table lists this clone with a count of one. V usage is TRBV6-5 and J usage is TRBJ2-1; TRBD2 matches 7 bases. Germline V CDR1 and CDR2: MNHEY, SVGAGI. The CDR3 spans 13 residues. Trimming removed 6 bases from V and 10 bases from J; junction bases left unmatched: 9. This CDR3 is CASRRGREVEQFF. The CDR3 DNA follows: TGTGCCAGCAGACGGGGACGGGAGGTCGAGCAGTTCTTC.

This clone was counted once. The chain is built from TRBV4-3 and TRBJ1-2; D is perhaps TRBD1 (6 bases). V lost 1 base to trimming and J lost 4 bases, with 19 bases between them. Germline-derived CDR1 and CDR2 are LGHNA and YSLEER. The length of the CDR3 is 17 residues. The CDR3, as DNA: TGCGCCAGCAGCCAAGCTAACTCAGGGGCCCTATCCTATGGCTACACCTTC. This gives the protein CASSQANSGALSYGYTF.

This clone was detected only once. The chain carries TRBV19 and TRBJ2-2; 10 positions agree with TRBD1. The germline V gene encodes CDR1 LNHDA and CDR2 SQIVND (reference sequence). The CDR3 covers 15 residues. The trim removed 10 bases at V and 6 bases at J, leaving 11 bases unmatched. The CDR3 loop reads CATTPGQGFPGELFF. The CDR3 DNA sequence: TGTGCCACCACCCCGGGACAGGGGTTCCCCGGGGAGCTGTTTTTT.

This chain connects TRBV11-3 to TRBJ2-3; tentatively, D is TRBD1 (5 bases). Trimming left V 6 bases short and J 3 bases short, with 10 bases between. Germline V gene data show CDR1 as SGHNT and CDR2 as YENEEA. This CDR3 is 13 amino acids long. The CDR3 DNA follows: TGTGCCAGCAGACACCAGGGTACAGATACGCAGTATTTT. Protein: CASRHQGTDTQYF.

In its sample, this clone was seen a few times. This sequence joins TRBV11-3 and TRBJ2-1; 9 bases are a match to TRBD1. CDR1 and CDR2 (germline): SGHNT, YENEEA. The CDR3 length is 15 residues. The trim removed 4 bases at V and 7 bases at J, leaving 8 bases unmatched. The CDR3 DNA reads TGTGCCAGCAGCTCGTCCGGGACAGGGTGGAATGAGCAGTTCTTC. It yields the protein CASSSSGTGWNEQFF.

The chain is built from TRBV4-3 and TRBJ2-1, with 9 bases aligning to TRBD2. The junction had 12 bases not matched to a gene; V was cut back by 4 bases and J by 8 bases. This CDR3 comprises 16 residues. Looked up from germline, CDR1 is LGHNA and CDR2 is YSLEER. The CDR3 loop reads CASSPLGGGGEYEQFF. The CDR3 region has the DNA TGCGCCAGCAGCCCTCTCGGGGGCGGGGGGGAGTATGAGCAGTTCTTC.

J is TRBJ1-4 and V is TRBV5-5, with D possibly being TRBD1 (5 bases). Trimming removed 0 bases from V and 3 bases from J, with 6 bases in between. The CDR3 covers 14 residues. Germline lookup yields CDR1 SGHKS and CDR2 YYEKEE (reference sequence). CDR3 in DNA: TGTGCCAGCAGCTTGGCAGGGTCTAATGAAAAACTGTTTTTT. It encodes CASSLAGSNEKLFF.

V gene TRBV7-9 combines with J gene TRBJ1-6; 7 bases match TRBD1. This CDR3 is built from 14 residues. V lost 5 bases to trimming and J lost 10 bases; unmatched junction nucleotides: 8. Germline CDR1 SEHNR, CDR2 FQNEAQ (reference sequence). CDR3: CASSRTGVISPLHF. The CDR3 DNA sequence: TGTGCCAGCAGCCGGACAGGTGTGATCTCACCCCTCCACTTT. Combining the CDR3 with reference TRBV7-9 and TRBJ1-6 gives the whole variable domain DTGVSQNPRHKITKRGQNVTFRCDPISEHNRLYWYRQTLGQGPEFLTYFQNEAQLEKSRLLSDRFSAERPKGSFSTLEIQRTEQGDSAMYLCASSRTGVISPLHFGNGTRLTVT.